Listed here are 8 T cell receptor beta chains from one sample, sequenced in a study of Graves' ophthalmopathy and Graves' hyperthyroidism. Amplified TCR beta CDR3 regions were obtained using RNA transcripts as template. Second-round multiplex PCR followed a first-round RT-PCR using HTBI primers. TCRdb itself ran the multiplex PCR reads through MiXCR, one entry per CDR3 protein. The sample includes fewer than 350,000 distinct CDR3 sequences, about 17% of them seen just once. Sequenced input: peripheral blood. The receptors stem from an adult man with Graves' ophthalmopathy.

This clonotype showed up many times. The chain joins TRBV20-1 to TRBJ1-6; D unresolved. V was cut by 6 bases and J by 6 bases, with 18 bases left in between. CDR3 size: 15 residues. In germline, CDR1 is DFQATT, CDR2 SNEGSKA (reference sequence). DNA of the CDR3: TGCAGTGCAAACCTCGCGGACGGATTTAATTCACCCCTCCACTTT. This gives the protein CSANLADGFNSPLHF.

This clonotype was detected ten times or more. This sequence joins TRBV6-2 or TRBV6-3 and TRBJ2-7, with 8 bases fitting TRBD1. CDR1 and CDR2 from the germline V gene are MNHEY and SVGEGT. The trim removed 2 bases at V and 2 bases at J, leaving 8 bases unmatched. The CDR3 sequence is 16 residues long. CDR3 protein: CASSYHGDRGPYEQYF. Here the CDR3 DNA reads TGTGCCAGCAGTTACCACGGAGACAGGGGCCCCTACGAGCAGTACTTC.

The chain joins TRBV6-1 to TRBJ1-1; D gene ambiguous. Trimming shortened V by 7 bases and J by 0 bases, and 6 bases separated the two germline ends. The CDR3 length is 12 residues. Germline assignment: CDR1 MNHNS and CDR2 SASEGT. This CDR3 reads CASTDMNTEAFF. The CDR3 region has the DNA TGTGCCAGCACTGATATGAACACTGAAGCTTTCTTT.

The chain recombines TRBV19 with TRBJ1-2; perhaps TRBD1 as D (5 bases). The V gene lost 3 bases and the J gene lost 8 bases, with 13 bases spanning the gap. CDR3 size: 13 residues. Germline V CDR1 and CDR2: LNHDA, SQIVND (reference sequence). Here the CDR3 DNA reads TGTGCCAGTAGTATGGACACCCCGGCGGGCTACACCTTC. As protein: CASSMDTPAGYTF.

V usage is TRBV7-8 and J usage is TRBJ1-1, with D perhaps matching TRBD1 (5 bases). The CDR3 extends over 17 amino acids. Per the germline V gene, CDR1 is SGHVS and CDR2 is FQNEAQ. V was trimmed by 4 bases and J by 4 bases, leaving 22 bases between them. The CDR3 DNA follows: TGTGCCAGCAGCTATACCACTCAGGGTCCCGGGGGCACTGAAGCTTTCTTT. Protein sequence: CASSYTTQGPGGTEAFF. The full variable domain, in which reference TRBV7-8 and TRBJ1-1 provide the parts outside the CDR3, is GAGVSQSPRYKVAKRGQDVALRCDPISGHVSLFWYQQALGQGPEFLTYFQNEAQLDKSGLPSDRFFAERPEGSVSTLKIQRTQQEDSAVYLCASSYTTQGPGGTEAFFGQGTRLTVV.

This clonotype was counted many times. J is TRBJ1-4 and V is TRBV5-6; possible D gene TRBD1, 6 bases. V lost 4 bases and J lost 3, with 13 bases in between. Per germline, CDR1 SGHDT and CDR2 YYEEEE. The length of the CDR3 is 15 residues. DNA of the CDR3: TGTGCCAGCAGCACTGGGGGGCAGTCTAATGAAAAACTGTTTTTT. Encoded protein: CASSTGGQSNEKLFF. The whole variable domain, remainder taken from reference TRBV5-6 and TRBJ1-4, is DAGVTQSPTHLIKTRGQQVTLRCSPKSGHDTVSWYQQALGQGPQFIFQYYEEEERQRGNFPDRFSGHQFPNYSSELNVNALLLGDSALYLCASSTGGQSNEKLFFGSGTQLSVL.

The rearrangement uses TRBV2 and TRBJ1-6; D gene ambiguous. The V gene's germline CDR1 is SNHLY and CDR2 FYNNEI. V shed 0 bases and J shed 15 bases, with 12 bases lying between them. The CDR3 is 13 residues long. CDR3 coding DNA: TGTGCCAGCAGTGAAGCAGGTGTCTGGCTCCTCCACTTT. This gives the protein CASSEAGVWLLHF. Based on the CDR3 plus reference TRBV2 and TRBJ1-6, the full variable domain is EPEVTQTPSHQVTQMGQEVILRCVPISNHLYFYWYRQILGQKVEFLVSFYNNEISEKSEIFDDQFSVERPDGSNFTLKIRSTKLEDSAMYFCASSEAGVWLLHFGNGTRLTVT.

This clonotype was observed at least ten times. The chain has TRBV29-1 and TRBJ1-2, with no clear D. The V and J ends lost 3 bases and 2 bases respectively, with 10 bases between them. From germline, CDR1 is SQVTM and CDR2 ANQGSEA. This CDR3 comprises 13 residues. The CDR3 coding sequence is TGCAGCGTTGACGGAGGGAAGAACTATGGCTACACCTTC. It translates to CSVDGGKNYGYTF.